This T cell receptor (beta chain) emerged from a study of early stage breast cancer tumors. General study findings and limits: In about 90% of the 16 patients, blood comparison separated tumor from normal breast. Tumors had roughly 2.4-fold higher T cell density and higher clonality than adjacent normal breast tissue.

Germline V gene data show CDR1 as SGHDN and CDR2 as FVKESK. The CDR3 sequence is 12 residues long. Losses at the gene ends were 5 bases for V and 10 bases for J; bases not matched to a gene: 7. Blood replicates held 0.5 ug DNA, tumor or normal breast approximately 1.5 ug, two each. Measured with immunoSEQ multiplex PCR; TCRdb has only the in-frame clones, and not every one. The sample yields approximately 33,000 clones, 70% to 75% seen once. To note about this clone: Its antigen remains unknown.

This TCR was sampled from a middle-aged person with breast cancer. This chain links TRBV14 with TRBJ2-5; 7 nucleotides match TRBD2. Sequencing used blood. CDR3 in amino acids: CASSYNGGFQYF. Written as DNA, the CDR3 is TGTGCCAGCAGCTACAACGGGGGGTTCCAGTACTTC.